This T cell receptor beta chain comes out of a study of blood T cell repertoires in COVID-19. Method: immunoSEQ multiplex PCR; TCRdb's copy keeps in-frame clones and lacks some. The profile shows about 380,000 clones, 87% of them singletons. The trim removed 6 bases at V and 1 base at J, leaving 9 bases unmatched. Per the germline V gene, CDR1 is WSHSY and CDR2 is SAAADI. The CDR3 runs to 16 residues. The source of this sequence is a woman younger than 45 who had recovered from COVID-19. Sequencing was done on a sample of PBMCs or T cells enriched from blood (not recorded which). V is TRBV10-2 and J is TRBJ2-5; 9 nucleotides agree with TRBD2. The CDR3 spells CASSSGKRGAQETQYF. The CDR3 nucleotides are TGCGCCAGCAGCAGTGGGAAGCGGGGGGCCCAAGAGACCCAGTACTTC.